This T cell receptor (beta chain) was documented in a study of cytomegalovirus exposure and HLA in healthy donors. General study results and limits: A later analysis showed HLA-associated TCR beta chains outstripping equally common others in clonal expansion. Most observed TCR sequences were rare, whereas some public TCRs were detected in many donors.

This clone showed up just a few times. Its antigen is not identified. Trimming removed 2 bases from V and 4 bases from J, with 15 bases in between. The germline gives CDR1 KGHSH, CDR2 LQKENI. The CDR3 runs 15 residues. Primers included in the PCR were 60 Vbeta and 13 Jbeta primers. Clones were sequenced by immunoSEQ multiplex PCR, and TCRdb holds only the in-frame ones, with some missing. The table shows tens of thousands of clones, with around 77% occurring only once. The receptor was derived from a woman in her 30s in good health and CMV-seropositive. Specimen: PBMCs. The gene calls are TRBV18 and TRBJ2-7; TRBD2 might be the D (6 bases). The CDR3 DNA reads TGTGCCAGCTCACCAGCGGCGGGGCCATTGTACGAGCAGTACTTC. As protein: CASSPAAGPLYEQYF. Based on the CDR3 plus reference TRBV18 and TRBJ2-7, the full variable domain is NAGVMQNPRHLVRRRGQEARLRCSPMKGHSHVYWYRQLPEEGLKFMVYLQKENIIDESGMPKERFSAEFPKEGPSILRIQQVVRGDSAAYFCASSPAAGPLYEQYFGPGTRLTVT.